What follows describes a single T cell receptor beta chain. The antigen is unknown. The data belong to a study of cytomegalovirus exposure and HLA in healthy donors. Broader study findings: TCR sequences were mostly rare, though some public TCRs occurred in many donors. A few CMV-associated chains were confirmed in vitro to be specific for CMV antigens. TCR clusters originating in the first cohort tended to co-occur in the roughly 120 validation repertoires, according to a later analysis.

From germline, CDR1 is SGHTA and CDR2 FQGNSA. Trimming cost V 5 bases and J 5 bases, with 12 bases left between them. The CDR3 loop spans 14 amino acids. The roughly 120-subject validation cohort, separate from the approximately 670-subject first cohort, included the donors. Profiled with immunoSEQ multiplex PCR; TCRdb holds only in-frame clones, not every one. The sample shows tens of thousands of clones, approximately 90% of them seen only once. The sequence derives from a man in his late teens or twenties in good health and CMV-seronegative. The sample was PBMCs. The chain joins TRBV7-2 to TRBJ2-2; D not certain. Here the CDR3 DNA reads TGTGCCAGCAGCCCAGTTATCATGACCGGGGAGCTGTTTTTT. Its translation: CASSPVIMTGELFF.